A single sample gave rise to the 14 T cell receptor beta chains below, sequenced in a study of T cell changes during pregnancy in multiple sclerosis. Libraries were prepared by immunoSEQ multiplex PCR; TCRdb keeps only in-frame clonotypes and omits some of them. The sample lists about 41,000 clones, approximately 90% occurring once. The material was CD8+ T cells from peripheral blood mononuclear cells, obtained in the third trimester of pregnancy. These receptors all stem from a female donor with multiple sclerosis, enrolled in a pregnancy study.

This chain connects TRBV13 to TRBJ2-1; the match to TRBD2 covers 12 bases. This CDR3 is 21 amino acids long. The trim removed 5 bases at V and 2 bases at J, leaving 19 bases unmatched. Germline CDR1 and CDR2: PRHDT and FYEKMQ (reference sequence). The CDR3 DNA follows: TGTGCCAGCAGCCCAACTCCGGGACTAGCGGGCGGCACTCTTACCTACAATGAGCAGTTCTTC. Amino acid sequence: CASSPTPGLAGGTLTYNEQFF.

The V call is TRBV7-3, the J call TRBJ2-1; a possible D gene is TRBD1 (5 bases). Trimming cost V 5 bases and J 10 bases, with 12 bases left between them. CDR3 length equals 12 residues. Germline CDR1 reads SGHTA; CDR2 reads FQGTGA. This chain's CDR3 is CASSPPSGEQFF. The CDR3, as DNA: TGTGCCAGCAGCCCCCCTTCAGGGGAGCAGTTCTTC.

The chain combines TRBV4-2 with TRBJ2-3; 11 nucleotides agree with TRBD1. Trimming at V came to 3 bases and at J to 0 bases, leaving 14 bases not matched to a gene. CDR3 length equals 20 residues. Germline V gene lookup returns CDR1 LGHNA and CDR2 YNFKEQ. The chain's CDR3 is CASSQILRDRGSTSTDTQYF. CDR3 bases: TGTGCCAGCAGCCAGATATTACGGGACAGGGGGTCAACTAGCACAGATACGCAGTATTTT.

The chain combines TRBV9 with TRBJ2-5; possible D gene TRBD1, 6 bases. Trimming stripped 3 bases from V and 3 bases from J, with 15 bases between. The CDR3 covers 15 residues. In germline, CDR1 is SGDLS, CDR2 YYNGEE. The DNA for the CDR3 is TGTGCCAGCAGCGACGGGCCCGCAGGGGAAGAGACCCAGTACTTC. It specifies CASSDGPAGEETQYF.

The chain carries TRBV25-1 and TRBJ1-1; D gene ambiguous. Germline V lookup: CDR1 MGHDK, CDR2 SYGVNS. The CDR3 contains 13 residues. Trimming took off 1 base at V and 5 bases at J, with 8 bases between the two ends. CDR3 loop: CASSESRGTEAFF. CDR3 nucleotides: TGTGCCAGCAGTGAATCTCGGGGAACTGAAGCTTTCTTT.

The rearrangement joins TRBV27 to TRBJ2-7, with D perhaps matching TRBD1 (8 bases). The V gene lost 3 bases and the J gene lost 6 bases, with 15 bases spanning the gap. This CDR3 has 14 residues. Germline V CDR1 and CDR2: MNHEY, SMNVEV (reference sequence). CDR3 sequence: CASSFHRGGVEQYF. The CDR3 nucleotides read TGTGCCAGCAGTTTTCACAGGGGGGGGGTCGAGCAGTACTTC.

The gene calls are TRBV5-6 and TRBJ1-1, with D uncertain. CDR1 and CDR2 from the germline V gene are SGHDT and YYEEEE. This CDR3 contains 13 residues. V was pared by 2 bases and J by 4 bases, with 9 bases between. The CDR3 sequence: CASSFGVGTEAFF. CDR3 nucleotide sequence: TGTGCCAGCAGCTTCGGGGTTGGCACTGAAGCTTTCTTT.

This chain joins TRBV27 and TRBJ2-3; 7 bases align to TRBD2. V trimming: 6 bases; J trimming: 3 bases; junction bases outside the gene matches: 12. Germline-derived CDR1 and CDR2 are MNHEY and SMNVEV (reference sequence). The CDR3 is 16 amino acids. The chain's CDR3 is CASSTRGGFGTDTQYF. CDR3 sequence (DNA): TGTGCCAGCAGCACTAGGGGAGGGTTCGGAACAGATACGCAGTATTTT.

The V call is TRBV5-6, the J call TRBJ2-2; the match to TRBD2 covers 8 bases. The CDR3 covers 16 residues. In germline, CDR1 is SGHDT, CDR2 YYEEEE. V dropped 0 bases and J dropped 1; count of bases not matched to a gene: 2. Here the CDR3 reads CASSLGLAGNTGELFF. Here the CDR3 DNA reads TGTGCCAGCAGCTTGGGGCTAGCGGGGAACACCGGGGAGCTGTTTTTT.

The V and J genes are TRBV6-5 and TRBJ2-7; 9 bases map to TRBD1. This CDR3 region has 12 residues. With V trimmed by 6 bases and J by 6 bases, 3 bases remained unmatched. Germline loops: CDR1 MNHEY, CDR2 SVGAGI. The CDR3 sequence is CASRTTGGEQYF. CDR3 DNA sequence: TGTGCCAGCAGGACGACAGGGGGCGAGCAGTACTTC.

The V call is TRBV15, the J call TRBJ2-7; possible D gene TRBD1, 5 bases. Trimming stripped 3 bases from V and 0 bases from J, with 9 bases between. Germline V CDR1 and CDR2: LNHNV, YYDKDF (reference sequence). The CDR3 runs to 14 residues. The CDR3 nucleotides are TGTGCCACCAGCAGTCAGGGCTTCTCCTACGAGCAGTACTTC. This gives the protein CATSSQGFSYEQYF.

The chain is built from TRBV9 and TRBJ2-5, with 7 positions matching TRBD2. Germline V lookup: CDR1 SGDLS, CDR2 YYNGEE. The CDR3 length is 16 residues. V was pared by 4 bases and J by 2 bases, with 11 bases of the junction left unmatched. CDR3 region: CASSIAASGIQETQYF. The CDR3 DNA sequence: TGTGCCAGCAGCATAGCGGCTAGCGGTATACAAGAGACCCAGTACTTC.

This chain uses TRBV29-1 with TRBJ2-7, with 9 bases identical to TRBD1. V lost 4 bases, J lost 0 bases, and 1 base stayed unmatched. The germline CDR1 and CDR2 sequences are SQVTM and ANQGSEA. The CDR3 contains 13 residues. CDR3 residues: CSVVTGGSYEQYF. The CDR3 DNA reads TGCAGCGTTGTGACAGGGGGCTCCTACGAGCAGTACTTC.

The V gene is TRBV15, the J gene TRBJ2-2; D might be TRBD2 (7 bases). This CDR3 has 16 residues. CDR1 and CDR2 (germline): LNHNV, YYDKDF (reference sequence). Trimming stripped 0 bases from V and 5 bases from J, with 13 bases between. CDR3 nucleotides: TGTGCCACCAGCAGAGATGAGGGGGGGAAGACCGGGGAGCTGTTTTTT. It encodes CATSRDEGGKTGELFF.